These 32 T cell receptor beta chains share one sample of origin, sequenced in a study of blood T cell repertoires in COVID-19. TCRdb keeps only in-frame clones here, not all; method: immunoSEQ multiplex PCR. The profile covers 300,000 to 350,000 clones, with approximately 83% appearing a single time and 2.2% taken by the ten largest. Sequencing was carried out using PBMCs or T cells enriched from blood (not recorded which). These receptor sequences come from a man aged 25 to 40 who had recovered from COVID-19.

This chain connects TRBV3-1 (or the pseudogene TRBV3-2) to TRBJ2-1, with 9 bases matching TRBD2. The germline V gene encodes CDR1 LGHDT and CDR2 YNNKEL (reference sequence). V lost 1 base to trimming and J lost 7 bases; unmatched junction nucleotides: 5. There are 15 residues in the CDR3. The CDR3 loop reads CASSQGGGGNNEQFF. CDR3 bases: TGTGCCAGCAGCCAAGGCGGGGGGGGAAATAATGAGCAGTTCTTC.

V is TRBV6-5 and J is TRBJ2-3, with a tentative D call TRBD1 (7 bases). Looked up from germline, CDR1 is MNHEY and CDR2 is SVGAGI. CDR3 length: 13 amino acids. Trimming pared 6 bases from V and 6 bases from J, leaving 13 bases between. For the CDR3, the DNA is TGTGCCAGCAGACTCCCAGGGGGGGATACGCAGTATTTT. Translating gives CASRLPGGDTQYF.

The genes are TRBV5-1 and TRBJ2-7, with TRBD1 identical over 10 bases. CDR1 and CDR2 (germline): SGHRS, YFSETQ. V gave up 0 bases and J gave up 5 bases; unmatched junction bases: 2. The CDR3 contains 14 residues. CDR3 amino acids: CASSLGQGAHEQYF. The CDR3 bases are TGCGCCAGCAGCTTGGGACAGGGGGCCCACGAGCAGTACTTC.

The rearrangement uses TRBV14 and TRBJ1-1, with a possible D match to TRBD1 (5 bases). Germline V gene sequence: CDR1 SGHDN, CDR2 FVKESK. Trimming removed 2 bases at V and 4 bases at J, with 8 bases between. This CDR3 is 13 amino acids long. The CDR3 DNA sequence: TGTGCCAGCAGCCAACAGGGAGGCACTGAAGCTTTCTTT. This codes for CASSQQGGTEAFF.

The rearrangement joins TRBV5-8 to TRBJ2-5; 9 bases agree with TRBD2. The CDR3 consists of 15 residues. J lost 3 bases, V lost 4 bases, and 7 bases had no gene match. CDR1 and CDR2 from the germline V gene are SGHTS and YDEGEE. CDR3 amino acids: CASSPRLAAKETQYF. The CDR3, as DNA: TGTGCCAGCAGCCCCCGACTAGCGGCAAAAGAGACCCAGTACTTC. The full variable domain, completed using reference TRBV5-8 and TRBJ2-5, is EAGVTQSPTHLIKTRGQQATLRCSPISGHTSVYWYQQALGLGLQFLLWYDEGEERNRGNFPPRFSGRQFPNYSSELNVNALELEDSALYLCASSPRLAAKETQYFGPGTRLLVL.

The genes are TRBV2 and TRBJ2-3; 7 positions agree with TRBD2. CDR3 length: 13 amino acids. CDR1 and CDR2 (germline): SNHLY, FYNNEI. The V gene end was trimmed by 5 bases and the J gene end by 2 bases; junction bases not matched to a gene: 1. Written as DNA, the CDR3 is TGTGCCAGCAGTAGCGGGGTCACAGATACGCAGTATTTT. Encoded protein: CASSSGVTDTQYF.

The genes are TRBV9 and TRBJ2-7; D possibly corresponds to TRBD1 (6 bases). The CDR3 runs 13 residues. Per germline, CDR1 SGDLS and CDR2 YYNGEE. The germline V and J ends were trimmed by 3 bases and 2 bases, with 9 bases remaining between them. CDR3 loop: CASSDREAYEQYF. CDR3 nucleotide sequence: TGTGCCAGCAGCGACAGGGAAGCCTACGAGCAGTACTTC.

The chain combines TRBV5-4 with TRBJ2-5; unclear D gene. CDR3 length: 13 amino acids. Germline CDR1 reads SGHNT; CDR2 reads YYREEE (reference sequence). V was pared by 3 bases and J by 5 bases, with 11 bases between. The CDR3 loop reads CASSSKTWETQYF. CDR3 nucleotides: TGTGCCAGCAGCTCTAAGACATGGGAGACCCAGTACTTC.

This clone was seen a few times. This chain joins TRBV4-1 and TRBJ1-2; TRBD1 matches 8 bases. Germline trimming cut 0 bases from V and 5 bases from J; bases unmatched to any gene: 23. Germline CDR1 MGHRA, CDR2 YSYEKL. The CDR3 sequence is 21 residues long. CDR3 protein: CASSQDPDDVKQGGRRYGYTF. CDR3 in DNA: TGCGCCAGCAGCCAAGATCCCGACGACGTTAAACAGGGGGGGAGAAGATATGGCTACACCTTC.

V is TRBV6-5 and J is TRBJ2-2, with D unresolved. The CDR3 length is 14 residues. Trimming removed 4 bases at V and 3 bases at J, with 9 bases between. Germline V gives CDR1 MNHEY, CDR2 SVGAGI. CDR3: CASSLTAYTGELFF. In nucleotides, the CDR3 is TGTGCCAGCAGTTTAACAGCCTACACCGGGGAGCTGTTTTTT.

The chain links TRBV11-3 to TRBJ1-1; D gene uncertain. Germline CDR1 SGHNT, CDR2 YENEEA. This CDR3 region has 13 residues. Trimming stripped 2 bases from V and 2 bases from J, with 6 bases between. The CDR3 DNA reads as TGTGCCAGCAGCTTATTTACTAACACTGAAGCTTTCTTT. This encodes CASSLFTNTEAFF. Drawing the rest from reference TRBV11-3 and TRBJ1-1, the complete variable domain is EAGVVQSPRYKIIEKKQPVAFWCNPISGHNTLYWYLQNLGQGPELLIRYENEEAVDDSQLPKDRFSAERLKGVDSTLKIQPAELGDSAVYLCASSLFTNTEAFFGQGTRLTVV.

The rearrangement links TRBV6-5 to TRBJ1-5; 8 nucleotides line up with TRBD1. V shed 5 bases and J 5 bases; nucleotides not matched to a gene: 5. CDR1 is MNHEY, CDR2 SVGAGI, per germline. The CDR3 totals 14 residues. CDR3 in DNA: TGTGCCAGCAGTCGACAGGGGATTTATCAGCCCCAGCATTTT. It translates to CASSRQGIYQPQHF.

The chain combines TRBV30 with TRBJ2-5; D is perhaps TRBD2 (5 bases). The CDR3 runs to 13 residues. Germline-derived CDR1 and CDR2 are GTSNPN and SVGIG (reference sequence). Trimming left V 1 base short and J 4 bases short, with 10 bases between. The CDR3 DNA reads TGTGCCTGGAGTGCAACGGGGTTAGAGACCCAGTACTTC. Translating it yields CAWSATGLETQYF.

The rearrangement uses TRBV5-1 and TRBJ2-3; no clear D gene. The CDR3 loop spans 12 amino acids. The V end was cut by 4 bases, the J end by 0 bases, with 3 bases between. Germline CDR1 and CDR2: SGHRS and YFSETQ. For the CDR3, the DNA is TGCGCCAGCAGCCCGAGCACAGATACGCAGTATTTT. It encodes CASSPSTDTQYF. Supplemented by reference TRBV5-1 and TRBJ2-3, the full variable domain reads KAGVTQTPRYLIKTRGQQVTLSCSPISGHRSVSWYQQTPGQGLQFLFEYFSETQRNKGNFPGRFSGRQFSNSRSEMNVSTLELGDSALYLCASSPSTDTQYFGPGTRLTVL.

The chain recombines TRBV24-1 with TRBJ1-1; D perhaps matches TRBD1 (6 bases). The V end lost 1 base, the J end lost 8 bases, and 7 bases lay between the germline ends. The CDR3 consists of 12 residues. Germline CDR1 and CDR2: KGHDR and SFDVKD. The DNA for the CDR3 is TGTGCCACCAGTGATTTAGGACAGGAAGCTTTCTTT. Translation: CATSDLGQEAFF.

The V call is TRBV23-1, the J call TRBJ1-2, with D unclear. TRBV23-1 is filed as an ORF, its function uncertain. The CDR3 is 14 residues long. V was shortened by 0 bases and J by 7 bases, with 12 bases between the two germline ends. As DNA, the CDR3 is TGCGCCAGCAGTCAATCCGGAGGGATAGGTGGCTACACCTTC. The encoded protein is CASSQSGGIGGYTF.

The rearrangement links TRBV6-5 to TRBJ2-2; a weak D match, TRBD1 (6 bases). With 0 bases removed from V and 5 bases from J, the gap between germline ends came to 10 bases. In germline, CDR1 is MNHEY, CDR2 SVGAGI. The CDR3 consists of 15 residues. CDR3 loop: CASSYSTRGTGELFF. CDR3 coding DNA: TGTGCCAGCAGTTACTCGACAAGGGGGACCGGGGAGCTGTTTTTT.

The rearrangement uses TRBV20-1 and TRBJ2-7; 8 bases are shared with TRBD1. The V gene's germline CDR1 is DFQATT and CDR2 SNEGSKA (reference sequence). V shed 3 bases and J 4 bases; nucleotides not matched to a gene: 14. CDR3 length: 16 amino acids. CDR3 in DNA: TGCAGTGCTAGTCAGGCAGGGGGCGTTGGGAGTTACGAGCAGTACTTC. It encodes CSASQAGGVGSYEQYF.

The V and J genes are TRBV5-1 and TRBJ2-5, with TRBD1 identical over 12 bases. Germline V gene sequence: CDR1 SGHRS, CDR2 YFSETQ. V shed 3 bases and J 5 bases; nucleotides not matched to a gene: 11. The CDR3 has 17 residues. As DNA, the CDR3 is TGCGCCAGCAGCTGGTCGACCGGGACAGGGGGCAAGGAGACCCAGTACTTC. Its protein is CASSWSTGTGGKETQYF.

CDR3 bases: TGTGCCAGCAGCTTCTCTCAGGGAATCTCTGGAAACACCATATATTTT. Translation gives CASSFSQGISGNTIYF. The chain has TRBV5-4 and TRBJ1-3; possibly TRBD1 for D (5 bases). Germline CDR1 SGHNT, CDR2 YYREEE (reference sequence). There are 16 residues in the CDR3. V was clipped by 2 bases and J by 0 bases, with 12 bases between them.

The V and J genes are TRBV4-3 and TRBJ1-3, with D hard to call. The germline V gene has CDR1 LGHNA and CDR2 YSLEER. The ends were cut back, 0 bases at V and 2 bases at J, with 8 bases in the middle. The CDR3 has 15 amino acids. This chain's CDR3 is CASSQDRRPGNTIYF. In DNA, the CDR3 is TGCGCCAGCAGCCAAGATCGGCGGCCTGGAAACACCATATATTTT.

The rearrangement uses TRBV7-9 and TRBJ1-2; D gene unclear. V was pared by 5 bases and J by 8 bases, with 12 bases between. CDR3 size: 12 residues. Looked up from germline, CDR1 is SEHNR and CDR2 is FQNEAQ (reference sequence). The CDR3 sequence is CASSPPTGGYTF. The DNA of the CDR3 is TGTGCCAGCAGCCCCCCCACGGGAGGCTACACCTTC. The whole variable domain, remainder taken from reference TRBV7-9 and TRBJ1-2, is DTGVSQNPRHKITKRGQNVTFRCDPISEHNRLYWYRQTLGQGPEFLTYFQNEAQLEKSRLLSDRFSAERPKGSFSTLEIQRTEQGDSAMYLCASSPPTGGYTFGSGTRLTVV.

This clone was seen once. The gene calls are TRBV4-2 and TRBJ2-7, with 9 bases that match TRBD1. Germline lookup yields CDR1 LGHNA and CDR2 YNFKEQ. The CDR3 consists of 15 residues. V shed 8 bases, J shed 2 bases, and the junction held 10 bases outside the gene matches. CDR3 residues: CASGHLGDRAYEQYF. The CDR3 DNA follows: TGTGCCAGCGGACATTTGGGGGACAGGGCCTACGAGCAGTACTTC.

The J gene is TRBJ1-6, the V gene TRBV6-1, with D maybe TRBD1 (5 bases). This CDR3 is built from 15 residues. Trimming shortened V by 2 bases and J by 7 bases, and 12 bases separated the two germline ends. CDR1 is MNHNS and CDR2 is SASEGT in the germline V gene. The CDR3 protein is CASSEIQGLNSPLHF. In DNA, the CDR3 is TGTGCCAGCAGTGAAATTCAGGGTCTGAATTCACCCCTCCACTTT.

The CDR3 here is CATSSLLQANYGYTF. CDR3 nucleotide sequence: TGTGCCACCAGCAGTCTACTTCAAGCTAACTATGGCTACACCTTC. This chain connects TRBV15 to TRBJ1-2, with D uncertain. Germline V lookup: CDR1 LNHNV, CDR2 YYDKDF (reference sequence). This CDR3 has 15 residues. V was clipped by 3 bases and J by 0 bases, with 11 bases between them.

The V call is TRBV5-1, the J call TRBJ1-2; 7 bases map to TRBD1. The CDR3 spans 14 residues. J lost 7 bases, V lost 0 bases, and 6 bases had no gene match. Germline CDR1 reads SGHRS; CDR2 reads YFSETQ. The CDR3 region is CASSLVGQEAGYTF. The CDR3 nucleotides read TGCGCCAGCAGCTTGGTAGGACAGGAGGCTGGCTACACCTTC.

This clone was seen a single time. This rearrangement joins TRBV9 to TRBJ2-2; 10 nucleotides agree with TRBD2. The germline V gene has CDR1 SGDLS and CDR2 YYNGEE. The junction had 10 bases not matched to a gene; V was cut back by 1 base and J by 7 bases. The CDR3 has 17 residues. The CDR3 DNA sequence: TGTGCCAGCAGCGTAACCAGCGGGGGGGCCGTCGGCGGGGAGCTGTTTTTT. Translation: CASSVTSGGAVGGELFF.

The chain carries TRBV10-3 and TRBJ1-1, with a weak D call TRBD1 (5 bases). Looked up from germline, CDR1 is ENHRY and CDR2 is SYGVKD. V lost 10 bases, J lost 1 base, and 13 bases lay in between. CDR3 length: 13 residues. CDR3 DNA: TGTGCCACCTGGGGCCTCGCGAACACTGAAGCTTTCTTT. Encoded protein: CATWGLANTEAFF.

The chain has TRBV5-1 and TRBJ1-4; D is ambiguous. CDR3 length: 14 amino acids. Trimming removed 6 bases from V and 8 bases from J, with 17 bases in between. Germline V gene sequence: CDR1 SGHRS, CDR2 YFSETQ. CDR3 region: CASNIGQAGEKLFF. DNA for the CDR3: TGCGCCAGCAACATAGGCCAGGCGGGAGAAAAACTGTTTTTT.

CDR3 sequence: CASSDRGDYGYTF. For the CDR3, the DNA is TGTGCCAGCAGTGACAGGGGTGACTATGGCTACACCTTC. The chain links TRBV25-1 to TRBJ1-2, with TRBD1 as a possible D gene (6 bases). The CDR3 runs to 13 residues. V was pared by 3 bases and J by 3 bases, with 8 bases between. CDR1 and CDR2 from the germline V gene are MGHDK and SYGVNS.

This clone was counted a single time. This chain links TRBV9 with TRBJ1-5, with 9 bases lining up with TRBD1. The ends lost 4 bases at V and 4 bases at J; junction bases unmatched: 6. Germline CDR1 reads SGDLS; CDR2 reads YYNGEE. The CDR3 is 15 amino acids. The CDR3 protein is CASSPGQGYNQPQHF. The CDR3 DNA follows: TGTGCCAGCAGCCCGGGACAGGGATATAATCAGCCCCAGCATTTT.

In this sample, this clone turned up once. The chain links TRBV11-2 to TRBJ2-7, with no clear D. This CDR3 region has 13 residues. Trimming removed 1 base at V and 4 bases at J, with 8 bases between. The V gene's germline CDR1 is SGHAT and CDR2 FQNNGV. The CDR3 protein is CASSLGSAYEQYF. The CDR3 bases are TGTGCCAGCAGCTTAGGCAGCGCTTACGAGCAGTACTTC. Full variable domain (remainder filled in from reference TRBV11-2 and TRBJ2-7): EAGVAQSPRYKIIEKRQSVAFWCNPISGHATLYWYQQILGQGPKLLIQFQNNGVVDDSQLPKDRFSAERLKGVDSTLKIQPAKLEDSAVYLCASSLGSAYEQYFGPGTRLTVT.